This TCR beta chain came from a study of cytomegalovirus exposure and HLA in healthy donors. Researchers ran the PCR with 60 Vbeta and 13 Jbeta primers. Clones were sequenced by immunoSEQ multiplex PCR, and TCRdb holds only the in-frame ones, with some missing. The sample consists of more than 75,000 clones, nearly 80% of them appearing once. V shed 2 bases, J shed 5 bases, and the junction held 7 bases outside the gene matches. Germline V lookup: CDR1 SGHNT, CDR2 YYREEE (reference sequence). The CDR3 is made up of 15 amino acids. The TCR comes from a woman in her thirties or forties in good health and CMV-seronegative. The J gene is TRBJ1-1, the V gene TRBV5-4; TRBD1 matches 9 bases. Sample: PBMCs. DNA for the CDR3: TGTGCCAGCAGCTTTACTCAGGACAGGGGAACTGAAGCTTTCTTT. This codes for CASSFTQDRGTEAFF.